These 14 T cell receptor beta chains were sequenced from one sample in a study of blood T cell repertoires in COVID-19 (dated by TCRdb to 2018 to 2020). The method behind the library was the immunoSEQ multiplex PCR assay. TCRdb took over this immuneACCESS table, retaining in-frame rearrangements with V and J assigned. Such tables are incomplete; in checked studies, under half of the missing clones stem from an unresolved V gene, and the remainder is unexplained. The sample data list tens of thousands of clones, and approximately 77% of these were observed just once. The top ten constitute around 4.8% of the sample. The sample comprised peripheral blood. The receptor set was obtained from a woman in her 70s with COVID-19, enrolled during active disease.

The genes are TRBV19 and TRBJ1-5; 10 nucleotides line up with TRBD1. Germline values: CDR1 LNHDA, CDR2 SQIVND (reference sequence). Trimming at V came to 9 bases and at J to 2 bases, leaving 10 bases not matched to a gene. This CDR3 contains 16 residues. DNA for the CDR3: TGTGCCAGCTGCTTCTCCGGGACAGGGGGCAATCAGCCCCAGCATTTT. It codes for CASCFSGTGGNQPQHF.

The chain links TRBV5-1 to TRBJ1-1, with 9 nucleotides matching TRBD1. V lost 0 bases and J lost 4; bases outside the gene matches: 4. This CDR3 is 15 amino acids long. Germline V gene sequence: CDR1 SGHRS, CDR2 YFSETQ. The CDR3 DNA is TGCGCCAGCAGCTTGGCGGTACAGGGGGCCACTGAAGCTTTCTTT. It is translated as CASSLAVQGATEAFF. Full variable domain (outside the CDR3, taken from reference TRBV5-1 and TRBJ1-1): KAGVTQTPRYLIKTRGQQVTLSCSPISGHRSVSWYQQTPGQGLQFLFEYFSETQRNKGNFPGRFSGRQFSNSRSEMNVSTLELGDSALYLCASSLAVQGATEAFFGQGTRLTVV.

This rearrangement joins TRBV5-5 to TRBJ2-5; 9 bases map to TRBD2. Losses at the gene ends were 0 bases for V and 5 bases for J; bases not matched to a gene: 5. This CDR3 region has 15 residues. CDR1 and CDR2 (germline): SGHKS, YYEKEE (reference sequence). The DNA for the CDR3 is TGTGCCAGCAGCTTGGGAGGTAGCGGGAGTGAGACCCAGTACTTC. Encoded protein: CASSLGGSGSETQYF.

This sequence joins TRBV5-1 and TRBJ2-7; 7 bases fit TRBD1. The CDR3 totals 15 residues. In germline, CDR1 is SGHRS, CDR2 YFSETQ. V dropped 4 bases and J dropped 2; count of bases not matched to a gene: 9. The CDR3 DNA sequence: TGCGCCAGCAGCAGAAACAGACAGGGAACCTACGAGCAGTACGTC. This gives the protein CASSRNRQGTYEQYV.

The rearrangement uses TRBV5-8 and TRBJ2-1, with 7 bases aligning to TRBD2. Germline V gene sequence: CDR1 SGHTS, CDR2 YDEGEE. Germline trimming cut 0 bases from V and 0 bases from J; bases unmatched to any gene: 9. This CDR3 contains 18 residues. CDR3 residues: CASSLVESLADSYNEQFF. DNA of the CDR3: TGTGCCAGCAGCTTGGTAGAGAGTCTAGCGGACTCCTACAATGAGCAGTTCTTC.

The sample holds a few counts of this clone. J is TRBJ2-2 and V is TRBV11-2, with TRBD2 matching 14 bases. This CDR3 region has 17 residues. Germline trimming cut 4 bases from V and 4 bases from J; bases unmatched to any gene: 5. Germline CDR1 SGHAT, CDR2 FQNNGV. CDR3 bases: TGTGCCAGCAGCTCTGGACTAGCGGGAGGTTTCACCGGGGAGCTGTTTTTT. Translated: CASSSGLAGGFTGELFF.

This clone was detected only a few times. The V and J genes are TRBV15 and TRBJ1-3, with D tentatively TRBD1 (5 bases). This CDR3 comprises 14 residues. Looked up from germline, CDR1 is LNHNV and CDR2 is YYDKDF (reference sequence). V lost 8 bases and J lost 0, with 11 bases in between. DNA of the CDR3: TGTGCCACCCGGGACTCTGGCTCTGGAAACACCATATATTTT. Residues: CATRDSGSGNTIYF. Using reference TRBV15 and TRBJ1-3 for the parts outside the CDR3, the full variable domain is DAMVIQNPRYQVTQFGKPVTLSCSQTLNHNVMYWYQQKSSQAPKLLFHYYDKDFNNEADTPDNFQSRRPNTSFCFLDIRSPGLGDTAMYLCATRDSGSGNTIYFGEGSWLTVV.

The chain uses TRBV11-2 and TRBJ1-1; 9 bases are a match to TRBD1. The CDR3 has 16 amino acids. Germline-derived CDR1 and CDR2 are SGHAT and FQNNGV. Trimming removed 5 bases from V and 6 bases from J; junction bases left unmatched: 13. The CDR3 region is CASSVQGAPGLAEAFF. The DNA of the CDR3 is TGTGCCAGCAGCGTACAGGGGGCGCCGGGTCTGGCTGAAGCTTTCTTT.

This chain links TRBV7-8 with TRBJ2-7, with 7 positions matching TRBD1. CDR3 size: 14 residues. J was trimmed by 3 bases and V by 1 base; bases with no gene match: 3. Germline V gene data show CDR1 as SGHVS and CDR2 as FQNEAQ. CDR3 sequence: CASSLGDRFYEQYF. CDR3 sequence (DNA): TGTGCCAGCAGCTTAGGGGACAGATTCTACGAGCAGTACTTC.

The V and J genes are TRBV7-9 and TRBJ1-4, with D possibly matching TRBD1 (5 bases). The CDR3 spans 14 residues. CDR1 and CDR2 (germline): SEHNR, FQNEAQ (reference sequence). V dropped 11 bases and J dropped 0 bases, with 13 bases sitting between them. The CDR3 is CAVRQLATNEKLFF. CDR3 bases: TGTGCCGTTCGACAGCTTGCAACTAATGAAAAACTGTTTTTT.

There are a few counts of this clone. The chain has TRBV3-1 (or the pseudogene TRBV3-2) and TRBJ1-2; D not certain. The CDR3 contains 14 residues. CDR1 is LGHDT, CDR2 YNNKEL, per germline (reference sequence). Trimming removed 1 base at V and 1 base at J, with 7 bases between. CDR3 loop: CASSQAADNYGYTF. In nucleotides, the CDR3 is TGTGCCAGCAGCCAAGCGGCGGATAACTATGGCTACACCTTC.

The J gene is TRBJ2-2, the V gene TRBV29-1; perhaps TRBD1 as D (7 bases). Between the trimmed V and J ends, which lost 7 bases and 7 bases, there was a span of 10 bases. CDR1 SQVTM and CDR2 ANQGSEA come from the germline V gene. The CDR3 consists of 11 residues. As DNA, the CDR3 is TGCAGCGCGGGGGACAGCGGGGAGCTGTTTTTT. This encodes CSAGDSGELFF.

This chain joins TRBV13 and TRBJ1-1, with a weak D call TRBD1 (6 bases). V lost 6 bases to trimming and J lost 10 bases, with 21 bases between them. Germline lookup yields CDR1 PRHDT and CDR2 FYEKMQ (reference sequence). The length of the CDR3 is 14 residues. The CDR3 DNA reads TGTGCCAGCAGACATCTTGGCCACCTACAGGGAGCTTTCTTT. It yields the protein CASRHLGHLQGAFF.

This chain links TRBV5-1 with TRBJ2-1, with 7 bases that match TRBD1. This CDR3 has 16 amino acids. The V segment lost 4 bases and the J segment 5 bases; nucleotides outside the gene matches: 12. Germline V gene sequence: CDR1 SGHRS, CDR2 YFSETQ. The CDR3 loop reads CASSLTPTGVNNEQFF. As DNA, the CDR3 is TGCGCCAGCAGCCTCACCCCAACAGGGGTCAACAATGAGCAGTTCTTC.